The entry below describes one TCR beta chain. TCRdb analysed the RACE reads with MiXCR anew, one entry per CDR3 protein. The data hold some 350,000 distinct CDR3 sequences, with about 6% observed a single time. The sample comes from a study of human T cells and chemical hapten exposure. Whole-study context: A mostly female patient group had alopecia areata, totalis or universalis.

The CDR3 length is 16 residues. Trimming cost V 5 bases and J 3 bases; bases outside gene matches: 7. Sample time point: patch test 2, 6 weeks after DPC sensitization. Sample treatment: therapeutic diphenylcyclopropenone sensitization with weekly scalp DPC. Sequencing used whole blood, obtained in connection with sensitization to the hapten diphenylcyclopropenone (DPC). The receptor's source is a young woman with alopecia areata. Some clones in this sample may be carry-over from other donors' samples. The V and J genes are TRBV12-3 or TRBV12-4 and TRBJ1-4; 9 bases agree with TRBD1. CDR3 DNA sequence: TGTGCCAGCAGTATCGGGGACAGGGAAGCTAATGAAAAACTGTTTTTT. Its protein product is CASSIGDREANEKLFF.